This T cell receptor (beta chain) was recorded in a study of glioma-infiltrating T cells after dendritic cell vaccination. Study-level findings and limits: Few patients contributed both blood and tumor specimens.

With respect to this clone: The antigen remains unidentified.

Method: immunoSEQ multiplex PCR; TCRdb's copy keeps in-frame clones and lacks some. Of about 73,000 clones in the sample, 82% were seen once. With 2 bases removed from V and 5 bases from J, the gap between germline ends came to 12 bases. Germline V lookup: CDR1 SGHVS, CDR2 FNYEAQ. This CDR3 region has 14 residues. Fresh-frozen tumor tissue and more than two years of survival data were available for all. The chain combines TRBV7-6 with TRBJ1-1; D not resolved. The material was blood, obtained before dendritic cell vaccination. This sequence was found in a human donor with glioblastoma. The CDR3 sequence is CASSLNPTMTEAFF. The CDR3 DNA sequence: TGTGCCAGCAGCTTAAACCCGACTATGACTGAAGCTTTCTTT.